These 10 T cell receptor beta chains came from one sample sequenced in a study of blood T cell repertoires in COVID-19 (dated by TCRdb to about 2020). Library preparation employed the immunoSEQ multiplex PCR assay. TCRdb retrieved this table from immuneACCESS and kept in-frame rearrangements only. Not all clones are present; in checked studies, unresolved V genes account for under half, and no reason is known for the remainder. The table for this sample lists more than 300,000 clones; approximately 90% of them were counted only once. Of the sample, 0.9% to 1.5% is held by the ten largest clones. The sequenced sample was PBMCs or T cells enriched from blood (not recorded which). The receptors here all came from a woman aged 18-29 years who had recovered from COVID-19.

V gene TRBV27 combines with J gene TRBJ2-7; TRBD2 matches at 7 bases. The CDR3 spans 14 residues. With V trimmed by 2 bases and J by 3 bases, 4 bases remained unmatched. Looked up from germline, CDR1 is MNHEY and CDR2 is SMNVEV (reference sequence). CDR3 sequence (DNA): TGTGCCAGCAGTTTACGGGGGAGGGTCTACGAGCAGTACTTC. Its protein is CASSLRGRVYEQYF.

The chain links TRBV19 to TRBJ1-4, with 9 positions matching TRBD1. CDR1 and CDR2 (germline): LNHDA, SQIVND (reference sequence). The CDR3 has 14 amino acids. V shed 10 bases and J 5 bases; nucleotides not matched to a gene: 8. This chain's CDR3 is CATDAGTGNEKLFF. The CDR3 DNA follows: TGTGCCACAGACGCGGGGACAGGGAATGAAAAACTGTTTTTT.

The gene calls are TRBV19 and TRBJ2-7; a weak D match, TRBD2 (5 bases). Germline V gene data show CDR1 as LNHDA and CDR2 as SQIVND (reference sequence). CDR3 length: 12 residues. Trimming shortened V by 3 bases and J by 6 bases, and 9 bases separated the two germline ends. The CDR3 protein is CASSIQAGEQYF. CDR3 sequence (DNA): TGTGCCAGTAGTATTCAGGCGGGCGAGCAGTACTTC.

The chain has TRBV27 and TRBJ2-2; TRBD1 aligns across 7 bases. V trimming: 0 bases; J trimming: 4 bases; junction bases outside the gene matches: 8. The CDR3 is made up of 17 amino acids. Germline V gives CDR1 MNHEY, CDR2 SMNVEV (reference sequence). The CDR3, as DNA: TGTGCCAGCAGTTTATCGGCCCCAGGGGGTAGCACCGGGGAGCTGTTTTTT. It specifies CASSLSAPGGSTGELFF.

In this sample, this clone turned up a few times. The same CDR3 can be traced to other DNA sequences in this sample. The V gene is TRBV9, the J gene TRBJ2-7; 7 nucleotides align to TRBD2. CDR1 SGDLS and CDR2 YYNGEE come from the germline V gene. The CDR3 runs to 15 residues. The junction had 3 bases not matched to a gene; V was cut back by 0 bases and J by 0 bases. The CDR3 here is CASSVDGGSSYEQYF. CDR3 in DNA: TGTGCCAGCAGCGTAGACGGGGGGTCCTCCTACGAGCAGTACTTC.

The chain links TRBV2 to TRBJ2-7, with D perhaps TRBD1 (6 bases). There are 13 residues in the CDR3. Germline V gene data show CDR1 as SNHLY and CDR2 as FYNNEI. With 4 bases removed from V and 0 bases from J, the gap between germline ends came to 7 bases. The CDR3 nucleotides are TGTGCCAGCAGTGCGGACAGCTCCTACGAGCAGTACTTC. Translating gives CASSADSSYEQYF.

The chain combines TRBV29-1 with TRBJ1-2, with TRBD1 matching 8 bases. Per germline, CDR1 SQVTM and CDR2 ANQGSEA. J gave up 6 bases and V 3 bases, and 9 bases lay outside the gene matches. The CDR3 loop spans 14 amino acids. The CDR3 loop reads CSVDRGRLENGYTF. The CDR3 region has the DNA TGCAGCGTTGACAGGGGGCGCCTGGAGAATGGCTACACCTTC.

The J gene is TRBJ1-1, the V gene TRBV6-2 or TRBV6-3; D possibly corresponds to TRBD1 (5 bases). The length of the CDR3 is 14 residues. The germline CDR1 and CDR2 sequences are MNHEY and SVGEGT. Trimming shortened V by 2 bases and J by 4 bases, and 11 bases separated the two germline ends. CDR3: CASSYGQGSTEAFF. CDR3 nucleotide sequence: TGTGCCAGCAGTTACGGGCAGGGTAGCACTGAAGCTTTCTTT.

CDR3 DNA sequence: TGCGCCAGCAGCGAACCGGGGGTGGCTTACAATGAGCAGTTCTTC. Encoded protein: CASSEPGVAYNEQFF. V usage is TRBV5-1 and J usage is TRBJ2-1; D possibly corresponds to TRBD2 (6 bases). The CDR3 consists of 15 residues. In germline, CDR1 is SGHRS, CDR2 YFSETQ. V dropped 4 bases and J dropped 4 bases, with 15 bases sitting between them.

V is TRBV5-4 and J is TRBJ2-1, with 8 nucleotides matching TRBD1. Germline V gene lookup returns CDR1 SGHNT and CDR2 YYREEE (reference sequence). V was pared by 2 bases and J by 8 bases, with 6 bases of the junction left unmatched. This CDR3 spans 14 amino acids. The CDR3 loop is CASSLTGGPDEQFF. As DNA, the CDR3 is TGTGCCAGCAGCTTAACAGGGGGACCGGATGAGCAGTTCTTC.